The 31 T cell receptor beta chains listed next were all sequenced from one sample in a study of CD8+CD57+ T cells in acquired aplastic anemia. Sequencing involved patients with CD8+CD57+ cell expansion previously shown by flow cytometry. Both TCR beta VDJ combination and CDR3 sequence profiling were carried out. Genomic DNA was the template for this profiling. Each CDR3 protein gets one entry after TCRdb re-called the reads with MiXCR. The sample lists some 180,000 distinct CDR3 sequences; about half were seen once. Sequenced material: sorted CD4+, CD8+, or CD8+CD57+ T cells (not recorded which) from PBMCs. All receptors come from a human donor with aplastic anemia.

Of note for this clonotype: A much larger clone differs from this one at a single base, so this may be a read error. V and J are TRBV6-1 and TRBJ1-2; D gene ambiguous. CDR1 is MNHNS, CDR2 SASEGT, per germline. V was trimmed by 7 bases and J by 4 bases, leaving 19 bases between them. CDR3 size: 15 residues. The CDR3 protein is CASIQTTRMGYGYTF. The DNA of the CDR3 is TGTGCCAGCATCCAGACGACAAGGATGGGCTATGGCTACACCTTC.

The V gene is TRBV7-2, the J gene TRBJ2-5, with D tentatively TRBD2 (6 bases). Per germline, CDR1 SGHTA and CDR2 FQGNSA. Between the trimmed V and J ends, which lost 5 bases and 5 bases, there was a span of 12 bases. This CDR3 region has 13 residues. CDR3: CASSPGAGETQYF. The CDR3 nucleotides read TGTGCCAGCAGCCCGGGAGCCGGGGAGACCCAGTACTTC.

This clonotype was found many times. This sequence joins TRBV20-1 and TRBJ2-7; the D is unclear. Between the trimmed V and J ends, which lost 6 bases and 4 bases, there was a span of 19 bases. The germline CDR1 and CDR2 sequences are DFQATT and SNEGSKA (reference sequence). This CDR3 contains 14 residues. The CDR3 sequence is CSANPATPPYEQYF. CDR3 bases: TGCAGTGCAAATCCGGCCACCCCACCTTACGAGCAGTACTTC.

This clonotype turned up a few times. The chain combines TRBV20-1 with TRBJ2-2, with D unresolved. CDR3 length equals 15 residues. Trimming removed 1 base at V and 3 bases at J, with 12 bases between. Germline CDR1 reads DFQATT; CDR2 reads SNEGSKA (reference sequence). The CDR3, as DNA: TGCAGTGCTAGAGTCCGCGCACAGTACACCGGGGAGCTGTTTTTT. This codes for CSARVRAQYTGELFF.

This clonotype was counted at least ten times. The chain recombines TRBV20-1 with TRBJ1-5; 11 bases agree with TRBD1. The CDR3 consists of 17 residues. J gave up 6 bases and V 6 bases, and 16 bases lay outside the gene matches. Germline CDR1 and CDR2: DFQATT and SNEGSKA (reference sequence). The CDR3 DNA is TGCAGTGCCACCGGGACAGGGGGGGAGTCTAACAGTCAGCCCCAGCATTTT. Residues: CSATGTGGESNSQPQHF.

V is TRBV29-1 and J is TRBJ2-5; D is perhaps TRBD1 (6 bases). The germline CDR1 and CDR2 sequences are SQVTM and ANQGSEA. V was clipped by 8 bases and J by 2 bases, with 12 bases between them. This CDR3 is built from 12 residues. The CDR3 sequence is CSLGTTQETQYF. Written as DNA, the CDR3 is TGCAGCTTGGGGACAACTCAAGAGACCCAGTACTTC.

In this sample, this clonotype turned up many times. The chain links TRBV9 to TRBJ1-6; tentatively, D is TRBD1 (6 bases). The ends were cut back, 0 bases at V and 0 bases at J, with 7 bases in the middle. This CDR3 has 16 amino acids. Germline loops: CDR1 SGDLS, CDR2 YYNGEE. The CDR3 DNA sequence: TGTGCCAGCAGCGTAGGACAGGCCTCCTATAATTCACCCCTCCACTTT. It specifies CASSVGQASYNSPLHF.

V and J are TRBV25-1 and TRBJ2-7; the D is unclear. V was pared by 6 bases and J by 2 bases, with 17 bases between. The CDR3 is made up of 15 amino acids. CDR1 is MGHDK, CDR2 SYGVNS, per germline. The CDR3 spells CASRESQRPPYEQYF. DNA of the CDR3: TGTGCCAGCAGAGAGAGCCAGCGCCCTCCCTACGAGCAGTACTTC.

Ten or more counts support this clonotype. V usage is TRBV13 and J usage is TRBJ1-1; D is unresolved. Germline V gene lookup returns CDR1 PRHDT and CDR2 FYEKMQ (reference sequence). V lost 6 bases to trimming and J lost 0 bases, with 11 bases between them. This CDR3 region has 14 residues. The CDR3, as DNA: TGTGCCAGCAGACCCTTTATAATGAACACTGAAGCTTTCTTT. Its protein is CASRPFIMNTEAFF.

The chain uses TRBV9 and TRBJ2-1; 9 bases line up with TRBD2. This CDR3 has 12 amino acids. V lost 0 bases and J lost 15; bases outside the gene matches: 4. Germline CDR1 and CDR2: SGDLS and YYNGEE. DNA of the CDR3: TGTGCCAGCAGCGTAGTGAGCGGGAGGCTGTTCTTC. Amino acid sequence: CASSVVSGRLFF.

The CDR3 nucleotides are TGTGCCAGCAGCCCCCACCCAAGACACGGGCGGCGCGAGCAGTACTTC. Translating gives CASSPHPRHGRREQYF. The chain joins TRBV11-1 to TRBJ2-3; no definite D call. The DNA matches TRBJ2-7 better at its end, which makes the J call doubtful. The CDR3 spans 16 residues. CDR1 is SGHAT, CDR2 FQDESV, per germline (reference sequence).

The chain couples TRBV27 to TRBJ2-3; unclear D gene. CDR3 length: 15 residues. Between the trimmed V and J ends, which lost 5 bases and 2 bases, there was a span of 14 bases. Germline loops: CDR1 MNHEY, CDR2 SMNVEV (reference sequence). This CDR3 reads CASSLTRVDTDTQYF. CDR3 nucleotides: TGTGCCAGCAGTCTTACTCGGGTCGACACAGATACGCAGTATTTT.

The chain combines TRBV19 with TRBJ2-7; TRBD2 matches at 7 bases. Germline V gene data show CDR1 as LNHDA and CDR2 as SQIVND (reference sequence). V shed 5 bases and J 1 base; nucleotides not matched to a gene: 14. The CDR3 has 17 residues. The DNA for the CDR3 is TGTGCCAGTAGTGCTTCCGACGGCCTAGCGGCATCCTACGAGCAGTACTTC. It translates to CASSASDGLAASYEQYF.

The V call is TRBV9, the J call TRBJ2-7; D tentatively fits TRBD1 or TRBD2 (5 bases each). The CDR3 is 14 amino acids. Trimming cost V 7 bases and J 6 bases, with 20 bases left between them. Germline loops: CDR1 SGDLS, CDR2 YYNGEE. CDR3 region: CASARDAGLGEQYF. The DNA for the CDR3 is TGTGCCAGCGCCCGGGACGCCGGCCTCGGCGAGCAGTACTTC.

The table lists this clonotype with many counts. The chain uses TRBV12-3 or TRBV12-4 and TRBJ2-1, with no clear D. This CDR3 region has 15 residues. Trimming stripped 1 base from V and 2 bases from J, with 9 bases between. CDR3 DNA sequence: TGTGCCAGCAGTTTAGAGGCAGTCCCCTACAATGAGCAGTTCTTC. Residues: CASSLEAVPYNEQFF.

The V gene is TRBV20-1, the J gene TRBJ2-1, with D perhaps TRBD2 (5 bases). CDR1 and CDR2 from the germline V gene are DFQATT and SNEGSKA (reference sequence). The V end was cut by 5 bases, the J end by 9 bases, with 17 bases between. The CDR3 length is 13 residues. In DNA form, the CDR3 reads TGCAGTGCTTCCCGGTCGGGGTTCAGTGAGCAGTTCTTC. It yields the protein CSASRSGFSEQFF.

Ten or more counts support this clonotype. J is TRBJ2-7 and V is TRBV20-1; 7 bases are a match to TRBD1. Germline values: CDR1 DFQATT, CDR2 SNEGSKA (reference sequence). The CDR3 contains 13 residues. With V trimmed by 2 bases and J by 2 bases, 3 bases remained unmatched. The DNA for the CDR3 is TGCAGTGCTAGATCGGACAGGACCTACGAGCAGTACTTC. Protein sequence: CSARSDRTYEQYF.

This clonotype was found many times. The chain is built from TRBV20-1 and TRBJ2-1; D is possibly TRBD2 (6 bases). The CDR3 runs to 14 residues. Germline V gene lookup returns CDR1 DFQATT and CDR2 SNEGSKA (reference sequence). Trimming stripped 1 base from V and 6 bases from J, with 13 bases between. The CDR3 nucleotides are TGCAGTGCTAGAGTCGGGCGGGGTGCCAATGAGCAGTTCTTC. It specifies CSARVGRGANEQFF.

This clonotype was seen many times. This chain joins TRBV6-2 or TRBV6-3 and TRBJ2-1; 10 nucleotides agree with TRBD2. The CDR3 runs 15 residues. Germline lookup yields CDR1 MNHEY and CDR2 SVGEGT. J was trimmed by 5 bases and V by 2 bases; bases with no gene match: 3. The CDR3 spells CASSYGGLAHNEQFF. As DNA, the CDR3 is TGTGCCAGCAGTTACGGGGGACTAGCGCACAATGAGCAGTTCTTC.

This chain links TRBV14 with TRBJ2-7, with 7 bases aligning to TRBD1. Germline V lookup: CDR1 SGHDN, CDR2 FVKESK. This CDR3 region has 12 residues. Trimming took 1 base from V and 12 from J; bases not matched to a gene: 6. CDR3: CASSQVRGPPYF. The CDR3 DNA follows: TGTGCCAGCAGCCAAGTGAGGGGGCCCCCGTACTTC.

This rearrangement joins TRBV19 to TRBJ2-2, with D unclear. The CDR3 covers 15 residues. The germline V gene has CDR1 LNHDA and CDR2 SQIVND (reference sequence). V was pared by 3 bases and J by 7 bases, with 15 bases between. The DNA for the CDR3 is TGTGCCAGTAGTATCCCCGCGAACCTGGACGGGGAGCTGTTTTTT. This gives the protein CASSIPANLDGELFF.

Note on this clonotype: One junction end disagrees with the germline gene, perhaps due to a read error. J is TRBJ1-6 and V is TRBV9; D is possibly TRBD1 (5 bases). Germline loops: CDR1 SGDLS, CDR2 YYNGEE. This CDR3 comprises 15 residues. This chain's CDR3 is CASSVRGGGNSPPHF. The CDR3 bases are TGTGCCAGCAGCGTAAGGGGAGGCGGTAATTCACCCCCCCACTTT.

This clonotype was detected only once. V is TRBV5-5 and J is TRBJ2-7; D uncertain. V was shortened by 0 bases and J by 5 bases, with 12 bases between the two germline ends. Germline-derived CDR1 and CDR2 are SGHKS and YYEKEE (reference sequence). The CDR3 loop spans 14 amino acids. In nucleotides, the CDR3 is TGTGCCAGCAGCTTGGCGGTTCCAAGGGACGAGCAGTACTTC. Its translation: CASSLAVPRDEQYF.

Concerning this clonotype: The junction shows a germline mismatch at one end, possibly a read error. The rearrangement uses TRBV5-1 and TRBJ2-5; 7 nucleotides line up with TRBD1. CDR1 and CDR2 from the germline V gene are SGHRS and YFSETQ. This CDR3 contains 14 residues. Here the CDR3 reads CVSSRGQNQETQYF. The CDR3 nucleotides read TGCGTCAGCAGCCGGGGACAGAACCAAGAGACCCAGTACTTC.

This clonotype was picked up a small number of times. This rearrangement joins TRBV10-2 to TRBJ2-7; TRBD1 aligns across 7 bases. Germline CDR1 reads WSHSY; CDR2 reads SAAADI. The J segment lost 3 bases and the V segment lost 6 bases, leaving 5 bases of the junction unmatched. This CDR3 spans 13 amino acids. The CDR3 region has the DNA TGCGCCAGCAGATCGGGACAGAACTACGAGCAGTACTTC. As protein: CASRSGQNYEQYF.

As to this clonotype: One end of the junction is discordant with germline, which a read error may explain. The J gene is TRBJ2-7, the V gene TRBV20-1, with TRBD1 matching over 9 bases. Germline V gene lookup returns CDR1 DFQATT and CDR2 SNEGSKA (reference sequence). The CDR3 has 15 amino acids. CDR3 amino acids: CSATSAGQGGYEQYF. In DNA form, the CDR3 reads TGCAGTGCCACTTCGGCGGGACAGGGAGGCTACGAGCAGTACTTT.

This clonotype was recorded at least ten times. The gene calls are TRBV5-1 and TRBJ1-1; D gene uncertain. Germline V gives CDR1 SGHRS, CDR2 YFSETQ. This CDR3 region has 13 residues. Trimming cost V 0 bases and J 7 bases, with 10 bases left between them. The CDR3 bases are TGCGCCAGCAGCTTGGTTTCCGCCCGTGAAGCTTTCTTT. It specifies CASSLVSAREAFF.

There are many counts of this clonotype. The CDR3 is CATSDTAGGQETQYF. Written as DNA, the CDR3 is TGTGCCACCAGTGATACGGCGGGGGGCCAAGAGACCCAGTACTTC. The chain couples TRBV24-1 to TRBJ2-5; 8 bases are shared with TRBD2. CDR3 size: 15 residues. Unmatched junction bases numbered 3, after V lost 3 bases and J lost 1 base. Germline loops: CDR1 KGHDR, CDR2 SFDVKD.

This clonotype was counted at least ten times. This chain uses TRBV2 with TRBJ2-6, with D unclear. This CDR3 is 11 amino acids long. With 8 bases removed from V and 1 base from J, the gap between germline ends came to 0 bases. CDR1 and CDR2 (germline): SNHLY, FYNNEI. DNA of the CDR3: TGTGCCAGCTCTGGGGCCAACGTCCTGACTTTC. It is translated as CASSGANVLTF.

The chain has TRBV15 and TRBJ2-4; 8 bases are a match to TRBD2. Germline loops: CDR1 LNHNV, CDR2 YYDKDF (reference sequence). Losses at the gene ends were 8 bases for V and 6 bases for J; bases not matched to a gene: 15. The CDR3 has 16 amino acids. CDR3 in DNA: TGTGCCACCGGTCGACGGGGGGGGCCGGAATCAAACATTCAGTACTTC. It specifies CATGRRGGPESNIQYF.

The rearrangement links TRBV5-1 to TRBJ1-1, with TRBD1 as a possible D gene (5 bases). The CDR3 consists of 14 residues. V shed 2 bases and J shed 0 bases, with 8 bases lying between them. The germline CDR1 and CDR2 sequences are SGHRS and YFSETQ. The CDR3 protein is CASSFSGMNTEAFF. CDR3 bases: TGCGCCAGCAGCTTTTCAGGGATGAACACTGAAGCTTTCTTT.